This record looks at one TCR beta chain sequence and its context. This sample is drawn from a study of blood T cell repertoires in COVID-19. Data came from immunoSEQ multiplex PCR; TCRdb stores just in-frame clones and leaves some out. Here the sample spans hundreds of thousands of clones, 80% to 90% being singletons. Trimming removed 3 bases from V and 1 base from J; junction bases left unmatched: 1. This CDR3 is 14 amino acids long. Germline lookup yields CDR1 SGHTA and CDR2 FQGNSA. The chain recombines TRBV7-2 with TRBJ1-1; 8 bases fit TRBD1. Material: peripheral blood. This clonotype originated in a woman aged 25 to 39 with COVID-19, enrolled during active disease. In DNA, the CDR3 is TGTGCCAGCAGCTTGGGACAGGCGAACACTGAAGCTTTCTTT. Translation gives CASSLGQANTEAFF.